Below, one T cell receptor (beta chain) is given with its context. The identical CDR3 is also encoded by other nucleotide sequences in the sample. Under the authors' procedure: Counts of nucleated cells, estimated from reference gene primer amplification, were obtained. The repertoire was sequenced with immunoSEQ multiplex PCR; TCRdb's copy has only in-frame clones and lacks some. Clone size and the V and J calls come from that table; the DNA yielded D and trimming. The table lists 200,000 to 250,000 clones, around 83% of them singletons. V was cut by 2 bases and J by 2 bases, with 6 bases left in between. Germline assignment: CDR1 KGHSH and CDR2 LQKENI. This CDR3 spans 13 amino acids. The sample comes from a study of blood T cell repertoires in COVID-19. Study-level background: COVID-19 samples, acute and convalescent, were from the United States, Italy and Spain. In each case, the material was cDNA or gDNA derived from T cells, B-cell-depleted T cells, or PBMCs.

The chain couples TRBV18 to TRBJ2-5; a possible D gene is TRBD1 (5 bases). This TCR came from a young man who had recovered from COVID-19. Sequenced: peripheral blood. CDR3 region: CASSPDRQETQYF. CDR3 bases: TGTGCCAGCTCACCAGACAGACAAGAGACCCAGTACTTC.